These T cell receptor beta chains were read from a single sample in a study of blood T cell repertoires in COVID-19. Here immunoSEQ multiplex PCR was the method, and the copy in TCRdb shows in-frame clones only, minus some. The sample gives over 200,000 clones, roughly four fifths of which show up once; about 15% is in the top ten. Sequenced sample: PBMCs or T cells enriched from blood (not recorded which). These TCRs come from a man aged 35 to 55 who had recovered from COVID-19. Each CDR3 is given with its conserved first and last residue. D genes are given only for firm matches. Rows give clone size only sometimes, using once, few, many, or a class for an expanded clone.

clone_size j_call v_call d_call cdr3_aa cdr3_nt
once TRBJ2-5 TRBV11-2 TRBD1 CASSAGQGAETQYF TGTGCCAGCAGCGCGGGACAGGGGGCAGAGACCCAGTACTTC
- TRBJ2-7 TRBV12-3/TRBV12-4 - CASRVGGRYEQYF TGTGCCAGCAGAGTTGGGGGCCGCTACGAGCAGTACTTC
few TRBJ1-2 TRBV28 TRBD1 CASRLGTGEGYTF TGTGCCAGCAGGTTGGGGACAGGGGAAGGCTACACCTTC
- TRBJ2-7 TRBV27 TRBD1 CASRLGTGGGYEQYF TGTGCCAGCAGACTGGGGACAGGGGGCGGCTACGAGCAGTACTTC
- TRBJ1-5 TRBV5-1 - CASSRGSGNQPQHF TGCGCCAGCAGCAGAGGGTCAGGAAATCAGCCCCAGCATTTT
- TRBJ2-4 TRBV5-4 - CASSSDSVKNIQYF TGTGCCAGCAGCTCGGACAGTGTCAAAAACATTCAGTACTTC
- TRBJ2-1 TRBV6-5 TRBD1 CASSPGGAPISEQFF TGTGCCAGCAGCCCAGGGGGAGCCCCCATCAGTGAGCAGTTCTTC
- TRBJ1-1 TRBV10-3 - CAILAEDTEAFF TGTGCCATCCTCGCGGAGGACACTGAAGCTTTCTTT
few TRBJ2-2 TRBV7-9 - CASSFSTGELFF TGTGCCAGCAGCTTTAGCACCGGGGAGCTGTTTTTT
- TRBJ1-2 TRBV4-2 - CASSPHGPAGTNYGYTF TGTGCCAGCAGCCCCCACGGTCCGGCGGGGACTAACTATGGCTACACCTTC
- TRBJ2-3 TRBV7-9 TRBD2 CASSLASGRNTDTQYF TGTGCCAGCAGCTTAGCCAGCGGGAGGAACACAGATACGCAGTATTTT
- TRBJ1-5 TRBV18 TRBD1 CASSGTGDSQPQHF TGTGCCAGCTCAGGTACAGGGGACTCTCAGCCCCAGCATTTT
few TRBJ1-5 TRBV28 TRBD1 CASRVQGANQPQHF TGTGCCAGCAGGGTACAGGGGGCCAATCAGCCCCAGCATTTT
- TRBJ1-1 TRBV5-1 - CASSLLGNTEAFF TGCGCCAGCAGCTTGTTGGGCAACACTGAAGCTTTCTTT
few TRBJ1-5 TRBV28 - CASSELQGQPQHF TGTGCCAGCAGTGAACTACAGGGTCAGCCCCAGCATTTT
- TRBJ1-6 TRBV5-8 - CASSLPTGLYNSPLHF TGTGCCAGCAGCCTCCCGACAGGACTCTATAATTCACCCCTCCACTTT
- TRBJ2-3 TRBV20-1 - CSASGGKYSTDTQYF TGCAGTGCTAGTGGAGGGAAATATAGCACAGATACGCAGTATTTT
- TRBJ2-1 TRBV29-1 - CSVYTGRDEQFF TGCAGCGTCTACACGGGGAGAGATGAGCAGTTCTTC
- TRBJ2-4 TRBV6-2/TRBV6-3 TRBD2 CASSYWAGGAKNIQYF TGTGCCAGCAGTTACTGGGCGGGGGGTGCCAAAAACATTCAGTACTTC
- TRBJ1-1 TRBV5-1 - CASRGQYDTEAFF TGCGCCAGCAGGGGCCAGTACGACACTGAAGCTTTCTTT
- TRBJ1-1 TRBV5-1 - CASSFGGQGTEAFF TGCGCCAGCAGCTTCGGGGGGCAGGGTACTGAAGCTTTCTTT
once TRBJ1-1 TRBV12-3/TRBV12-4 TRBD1 CASSFRGGYEAFF TGTGCCAGCAGTTTTCGAGGGGGCTATGAAGCTTTCTTT
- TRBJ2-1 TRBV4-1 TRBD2 CASSQVGGRANEQFF TGCGCCAGCAGCCAAGTTGGCGGGAGAGCGAATGAGCAGTTCTTC
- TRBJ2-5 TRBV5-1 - CASRDYTGLQETQYF TGCGCCAGCAGGGATTACACAGGGCTCCAAGAGACCCAGTACTTC
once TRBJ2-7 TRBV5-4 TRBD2 CASSTGLERNEQYF TGTGCCAGCAGCACGGGACTAGAGAGAAACGAGCAGTACTTC
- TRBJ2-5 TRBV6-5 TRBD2 CASSHELAGETQYF TGTGCCAGCAGTCACGAATTAGCGGGGGAGACCCAGTACTTC
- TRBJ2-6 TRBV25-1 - CASSDYRGGYSGANVLTF TGTGCCAGCAGTGACTACAGGGGGGGGTACTCTGGGGCCAACGTCCTGACTTTC
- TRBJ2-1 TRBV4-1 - CASSQDLLSSYNEQFF TGCGCCAGCAGCCAAGATCTCCTAAGCTCCTACAATGAGCAGTTCTTC
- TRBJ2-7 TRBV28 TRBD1 CASSSFGTGSYEQYF TGTGCCAGCAGTTCCTTCGGGACAGGGAGTTACGAGCAGTACTTC
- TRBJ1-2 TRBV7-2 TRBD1 CASSSRQGYGYTF TGTGCCAGCAGCTCGAGACAGGGTTATGGCTACACCTTC
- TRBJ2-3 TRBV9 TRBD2 CASSVETSASPQYF TGTGCCAGCAGCGTAGAGACTAGCGCCTCACCGCAGTATTTT
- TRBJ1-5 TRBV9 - CASSTAAGLNQPQHF TGTGCCAGCAGCACTGCGGCGGGTTTAAATCAGCCCCAGCATTTT
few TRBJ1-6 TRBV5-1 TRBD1 CASSLEGGPNSPLHF TGCGCCAGCAGCTTGGAAGGGGGCCCCAATTCACCCCTCCACTTT
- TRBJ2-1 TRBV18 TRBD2 CASSPYRGRAGNNEQFF TGTGCCAGCTCACCCTACCGCGGGAGGGCCGGGAATAATGAGCAGTTCTTC
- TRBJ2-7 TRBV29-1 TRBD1 CSALQGGYEQYF TGCAGCGCTCTACAGGGGGGCTACGAGCAGTACTTC
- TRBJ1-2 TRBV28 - CASSPQGTGGYTF TGTGCCAGCAGTCCACAAGGGACTGGTGGCTACACCTTC
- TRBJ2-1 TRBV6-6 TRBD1 CASSLRQGSYNEQFF TGTGCCAGCAGCTTGAGACAGGGTTCCTACAATGAGCAGTTCTTC
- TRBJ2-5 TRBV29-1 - CSVIQRPETQYF TGCAGCGTAATACAGCGGCCGGAGACCCAGTACTTC
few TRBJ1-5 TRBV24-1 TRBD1 CATSEPDRDQPQHF TGTGCCACCAGTGAACCTGACAGGGATCAGCCCCAGCATTTT
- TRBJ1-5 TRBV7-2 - CASSLAAGLSNQPQHF TGTGCCAGCAGCTTAGCGGCAGGGCTGAGCAATCAGCCCCAGCATTTT
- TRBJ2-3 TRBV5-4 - CASSLAGDTDTQYF TGTGCCAGCAGCTTGGCAGGGGACACAGATACGCAGTATTTT
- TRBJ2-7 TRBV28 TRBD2 CASRHRTSGAYEQYF TGTGCCAGCAGACATCGGACTAGCGGGGCCTACGAGCAGTACTTC
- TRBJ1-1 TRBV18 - CASSPSVNTEAFF TGTGCCAGCTCACCCTCGGTGAACACTGAAGCTTTCTTT
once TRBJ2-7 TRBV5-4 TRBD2 CASSPGLAVYEQYF TGTGCCAGCAGCCCGGGACTAGCGGTCTACGAGCAGTACTTC
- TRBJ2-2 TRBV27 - CASGRRQLGGGELFF TGTGCCAGCGGCCGGAGGCAGCTAGGAGGCGGGGAGCTGTTTTTT
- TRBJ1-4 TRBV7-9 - CASSLGAGYNEKLFF TGTGCCAGCAGCTTAGGTGCAGGTTACAATGAAAAACTGTTTTTT
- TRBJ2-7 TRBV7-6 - CASSLAQVVPPYEQYF TGTGCCAGCAGCTTAGCCCAGGTTGTCCCGCCTTACGAGCAGTACTTC
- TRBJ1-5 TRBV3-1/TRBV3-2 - CASSQGHGGAGNQPQHF TGTGCCAGCAGCCAAGGGCACGGCGGGGCTGGCAATCAGCCCCAGCATTTT
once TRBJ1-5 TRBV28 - CASRINQGQPQHF TGTGCCAGCAGGATAAACCAGGGTCAGCCCCAGCATTTT
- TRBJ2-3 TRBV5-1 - CASSLVGGARTDTQYF TGCGCCAGCAGCTTGGTTGGGGGGGCGCGGACAGATACGCAGTATTTT
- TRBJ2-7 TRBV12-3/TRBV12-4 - CASSLRGYEQYF TGTGCCAGTAGTTTAAGGGGTTACGAGCAGTACTTC
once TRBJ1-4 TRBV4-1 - CASSLPFREHEKLFF TGCGCCAGCAGCCTGCCGTTTCGCGAGCATGAAAAACTGTTTTTT
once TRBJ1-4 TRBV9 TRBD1 CASSAQTGGGEKLFF TGTGCCAGCAGCGCCCAGACAGGGGGTGGTGAAAAACTGTTTTTT
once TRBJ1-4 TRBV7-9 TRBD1 CASSFWTGGGEKLFF TGTGCCAGCAGCTTTTGGACAGGGGGCGGTGAAAAACTGTTTTTT